These T cell receptor beta chains were read from a single sample in a study of T cell responses to AZD1222 COVID-19 vaccine. Sequencing used immunoSEQ multiplex PCR; TCRdb keeps in-frame clones, though not all of them. The sample lists 130,000 to 150,000 clones, 90% occurring once. Sample: peripheral blood, taken on day 0 of AZD1222 vaccination. The receptors here all came from an adult in good health. The CDR3 runs from the conserved cysteine through the conserved F or W. The D gene is left open where the match is weak. Some rows have no size entry. The others give once, few or many, or a class for an expanded clone.

TRBJ2-3,-,TRBV7-3,-,TGTGCCAGCAGCTTAGGGATCCCGGCCGCAGATACGCAGTATTTT,CASSLGIPAADTQYF
TRBJ2-1,-,TRBV11-2,TRBD2,TGTGCCAGCAGCTTCACTAGCGGGGGGCCCGCGGGGCAGTTCTTC,CASSFTSGGPAGQFF
TRBJ2-7,-,TRBV5-1,TRBD2,TGCGCCAGCAGCTTGAGCGGGGAAATCTACGAGCAGTACTTC,CASSLSGEIYEQYF
TRBJ1-1,-,TRBV7-8,-,TGTGCCACCGGCCTGGGGGGGCCATCGAACACTGAAGCTTTCTTT,CATGLGGPSNTEAFF
TRBJ1-5,-,TRBV6-6,TRBD1,TGTGCCAGCAGTCAAACAACAGGGGGCGATTTGACCCAGCATTTT,CASSQTTGGDLTQHF
TRBJ2-2,-,TRBV30,-,TGTGCCTGGACGAAAACAGGTCAGACCGGGGAGCTGTTTTTT,CAWTKTGQTGELFF
TRBJ1-4,-,TRBV28,-,TGTGCCAGCAGAGGTAATGAAAAACTGTTTTTT,CASRGNEKLFF
TRBJ1-1,-,TRBV11-2,-,TGTGCCAGCAGCCCCTACGGGTCGGGGAACACTGAAGCTTTCTTT,CASSPYGSGNTEAFF
TRBJ1-2,-,TRBV2,TRBD1,TGTGCCAGCAGTGGGGACAGGGGACTCTATGGCTACACCTTC,CASSGDRGLYGYTF
TRBJ2-1,once,TRBV6-4,TRBD1,TGTGCCAGCAGCCGGGGACAGCCTTTAGGCAATGAGCAGTTCTTC,CASSRGQPLGNEQFF
TRBJ1-2,-,TRBV28,TRBD1,TGTGCCAGCAGCTCGCAAGGGGAGGGGGCATATGGCTACACCTTC,CASSSQGEGAYGYTF
TRBJ1-4,-,TRBV6-6,TRBD1,TGTGCCAGCAGTTACCGCGGGACAGAGAATGAAAAACTGTTTTTT,CASSYRGTENEKLFF
TRBJ1-3,-,TRBV6-6,TRBD1,TGTGCCAGCAGCAGACTACAGGGGGAGATATATTTT,CASSRLQGEIYF
TRBJ1-5,once,TRBV19,-,TGTGCCAGTAACGCGCCCCAGCATTTT,CASNAPQHF
TRBJ1-5,few,TRBV7-6,-,TGTGCCAGCAGCTTAGAGGAGGGGTTCTATCAGCCCCAGCATTTT,CASSLEEGFYQPQHF
TRBJ1-2,-,TRBV3-1/TRBV3-2,-,TGTGCCAGCACTCCGACCCGAAGATCGTATGGCTACACCTTC,CASTPTRRSYGYTF
TRBJ1-3,-,TRBV5-6,-,TGTGCCAGCAGCCATATTTCGGTACGACTAGGAAACACCATATATTTT,CASSHISVRLGNTIYF
TRBJ1-2,-,TRBV5-8,-,TGTGCCAGCAGTCACCCCTCCGCTAACTATGGCTACACCTTC,CASSHPSANYGYTF
TRBJ2-1,-,TRBV7-9,TRBD2,TGTGCCAGCAGCCCCTGGACTAGCGGGAGGACGCATGAGCAGTTCTTC,CASSPWTSGRTHEQFF
TRBJ1-5,-,TRBV5-5,TRBD1,TGTGCCAGCAGCTTAGCACAGGGGGAACAGCCCCAGCATTTT,CASSLAQGEQPQHF
TRBJ2-3,-,TRBV7-8,TRBD1,TGTGCCAGCAGCAAAATGCAGGGGGCGAGGGGCACAGATACGCAGTATTTT,CASSKMQGARGTDTQYF
TRBJ2-7,-,TRBV11-2,-,TGTGCCAGCAGCCTGAACAGGTTCGAGCAGTACTTC,CASSLNRFEQYF
TRBJ1-1,once,TRBV5-1,-,TGCGCCAGCAGCTTGCGTGGGGCCACTGAAGCTTTCTTT,CASSLRGATEAFF
TRBJ2-1,-,TRBV19,TRBD2,TGTGCCAGTGCGAGCGGGGAATACAATGAGCAGTTCTTC,CASASGEYNEQFF
TRBJ2-1,-,TRBV27,TRBD2,TGTGCCAGCAGTTTATGGGGGGGTGGGGGACTAGTAACGGAACAGTTCTTC,CASSLWGGGGLVTEQFF
TRBJ1-1,once,TRBV7-2,TRBD1,TGTGCCAGCAGCACCCTGACAGGGGGGGGAACTGAAGCTTTCTTT,CASSTLTGGGTEAFF
TRBJ1-5,-,TRBV6-5,-,TGTGCCAGCAAAGAAAACGGACAACCTTATCAGCCCCAGCATTTT,CASKENGQPYQPQHF
TRBJ2-7,-,TRBV11-2,-,TGTGCCAGCAGGACCGGGACGGTCTACGAGCAGTACTTC,CASRTGTVYEQYF
TRBJ1-6,-,TRBV7-9,-,TGTGCCAGCAGCTCAACAAATTCACCCCTCCACTTT,CASSSTNSPLHF
TRBJ1-1,-,TRBV5-5,-,TGTGCCAGCAGCTTCAAACAGAACACTGAAGCTTTCTTT,CASSFKQNTEAFF
TRBJ1-2,-,TRBV6-4,-,TGTGCCAGCAGTGACTCGAGAAGTTTCGGCTACACCTTC,CASSDSRSFGYTF
TRBJ1-4,-,TRBV2,TRBD1,TGTGCCAGCAGTCCAGGGGGCGCTGGTGAAAAACTGTTTTTT,CASSPGGAGEKLFF
TRBJ1-1,-,TRBV29-1,-,TGCAGCGTAGCGAAGGGGGGGGACACTGAAGCTTTCTTT,CSVAKGGDTEAFF
TRBJ2-2,-,TRBV7-2,TRBD2,TGTGCCAGCAGCCCCCCGGGACTAGCGAGGATCGGGGAGCTGTTTTTT,CASSPPGLARIGELFF
TRBJ1-1,-,TRBV11-2,-,TGTGCCAGCAGCTTACCCCCCGGGCTTTGGTTCACTGAAGCTTTCTTT,CASSLPPGLWFTEAFF
TRBJ2-5,-,TRBV5-6,-,TGTGCCAGCAGGCAGGCTTTAAGGGTAGAGACCCAGTACTTC,CASRQALRVETQYF
TRBJ1-1,-,TRBV21-1,-,TGTGCCAGCGGCCGTTACTGGGGTGATGAAGCTTTCTTT,CASGRYWGDEAFF
TRBJ2-4,-,TRBV23-1,-,TGCGCCAGCAGTCAATCGGGGCGGCTAGTACTAGCCAAAAACATTCAGTACTTC,CASSQSGRLVLAKNIQYF
TRBJ2-1,-,TRBV19,-,TGTGCCAGCCAAGGGTACAATGAGCAGTTCTTC,CASQGYNEQFF
TRBJ2-7,-,TRBV18,TRBD2,TGTGCCAGCTCCCCGACTAGCGGGGGTTACGAGCAGTACTTC,CASSPTSGGYEQYF
TRBJ2-1,-,TRBV18,TRBD2,TGTGCCAGCTCACCATCGGGGACTACTGATGAGCAGTTCTTC,CASSPSGTTDEQFF
TRBJ2-1,-,TRBV18,-,TGTGCCAGCTCACGTCCCGAGAGAAAGCAGTTCTTC,CASSRPERKQFF
TRBJ1-1,-,TRBV15,-,TGTGCCACCAGCAGAGATCTCGCTTCGGTGAACACTGAAGCTTTCTTT,CATSRDLASVNTEAFF
TRBJ1-2,-,TRBV7-9,TRBD1,TGTGCCAGCAGCTGGGGACAGGGGGCGGATGGCTACACCTTC,CASSWGQGADGYTF
TRBJ1-1,-,TRBV3-1/TRBV3-2,TRBD1,TGTGCCAGCAGCCAACTGACAGGGGGCACTGAAGCTTTCTTT,CASSQLTGGTEAFF
TRBJ1-1,-,TRBV29-1,-,TGCAGCGTTGAAATTCCCCCAATGAACACTGAAGCTTTCTTT,CSVEIPPMNTEAFF
TRBJ2-5,once,TRBV7-2,-,TGTGCCAGCAGCTCGTATGTGGGCCCCCGGGAGACCCAGTACTTC,CASSSYVGPRETQYF
TRBJ1-1,few,TRBV3-1/TRBV3-2,-,TGTGCCAGCAGCCCCGGGCGGGGAGAAGCTTTCTTT,CASSPGRGEAFF
TRBJ1-6,-,TRBV4-1,-,TGCGCCAGCAGCCAAGAAGGGGTTGGATCACCCCTCCACTTT,CASSQEGVGSPLHF
TRBJ2-1,once,TRBV11-3,-,TGTGCCAGCACCCAAAGCCCGGCAGGGTACAATGAGCAGTTCTTC,CASTQSPAGYNEQFF
TRBJ2-7,-,TRBV30,-,TGTGCCTGGAGCAAGGATCTGGGAGGCCCAAGCCTCCCATACGAGCAGTACTTC,CAWSKDLGGPSLPYEQYF
TRBJ1-1,-,TRBV27,TRBD1,TGTGCCACCGGGACAGTGAACACTGAAGCTTTCTTT,CATGTVNTEAFF
TRBJ2-5,-,TRBV7-2,-,TGTGCCAGCAGCCATAACGGGGCAGAGACCCAGTACTTC,CASSHNGAETQYF
TRBJ2-6,-,TRBV4-2,-,TGTGCCAGCAGCCAAGATAGCAGCTCTGGGGCCAACGTCCTGACTTTC,CASSQDSSSGANVLTF
TRBJ2-1,-,TRBV4-3,TRBD2,TGCGCCAGCAGCCAACGGGGAGGGAGCGGGAGGGAAGGTGAGCAGTTCTTC,CASSQRGGSGREGEQFF
TRBJ2-7,-,TRBV6-2/TRBV6-3,-,TGTGCCAGCAGTTACTCGAGGCAACCCGTTTCCTACGAGCAGTACTTC,CASSYSRQPVSYEQYF
TRBJ2-1,-,TRBV29-1,TRBD2,TGCAGCGCCCCCCGGGAGGCCTCCTACAATGAGCAGTTCTTC,CSAPREASYNEQFF
TRBJ2-5,-,TRBV30,TRBD1,TGTGCCTGGAGTCCCGGACAGGGGCGGTTGGAGACCCAGTACTTC,CAWSPGQGRLETQYF
TRBJ2-3,-,TRBV11-3,TRBD2,TGTGCCAGCAGCCTCGGGGGACTATTCACAGATACGCAGTATTTT,CASSLGGLFTDTQYF